The sequence of this TCR beta chain was determined in a study of response to subunit inactivated influenza vaccine. Study results and caveats: Every seasonal influenza vaccination brings in few new T cells, the authors suggested.

TCRdb recomputed calls from the RT-PCR reads with MiXCR, one row per CDR3 protein. The sample holds a few hundred thousand distinct CDR3 sequences, around 15% seen once. Remarks on this clonotype: What it recognizes is unknown.

The ends were cut back, 1 base at V and 0 bases at J, with 19 bases in the middle. Germline values: CDR1 LGHDT, CDR2 YNNKEL (reference sequence). This CDR3 region has 19 residues. The rearrangement uses TRBV3-1 and TRBJ1-3; D gene unclear. The material was PBMCs from blood, obtained about 13 days after vaccination. This clonotype was sampled from a man aged 50 to 60 who received an inactivated influenza vaccine. This CDR3 reads CASSQGLRLIQSSGNTIYF. Here the CDR3 DNA reads TGTGCCAGCAGCCAAGGTCTCCGTCTGATACAGAGCTCTGGAAACACCATATATTTT. Full variable domain (missing parts from reference TRBV3-1 and TRBJ1-3): DTAVSQTPKYLVTQMGNDKSIKCEQNLGHDTMYWYKQDSKKFLKIMFSYNNKELIINETVPNRFSPKSPDKAHLNLHINSLELGDSAVYFCASSQGLRLIQSSGNTIYFGEGSWLTVV.